Included here is one TCR beta chain sequence, with context. Its matching antigen is unknown. The CDR3 contains 13 residues. Germline V gene sequence: CDR1 SQVTM, CDR2 ANQGSEA. V gave up 7 bases and J gave up 8 bases; unmatched junction bases: 11. This specimen comes from a study of shared clonotypes between healthy human individuals. The study, taken as a whole, reports: Compared with clonotypes that all four donors shared, non-shared clonotypes had lower generation probabilities. Though the depth was large, rarefaction showed that sorted-subset sequencing was incomplete.

Researchers partitioned CD4+ cells into CD45RA+ naive and CD45RA-negative memory subsets. A roughly 200 ng quantity of DNA, tens of thousands of T cell genomes, went into the sorted-subset replicate PCRs. Some clones are missing from TCRdb's copy, which holds only in-frame ones; the method was immunoSEQ multiplex PCR. The sample includes around 2.5 million clones, under 95% of them seen just once. This TCR was sampled from a man between 18 and 29 years old in good health. Some clones in this sample may be carry-over from other donors' samples. The rearrangement joins TRBV29-1 to TRBJ2-1, with TRBD2 matching 7 bases. The sequenced material came from naive CD4+ T cells from PBMCs. Subset noted: CD45RA+ positively selected. CDR3 loop: CSALRTSKYEQFF. The CDR3 DNA sequence: TGCAGCGCCCTCCGGACTAGTAAGTATGAGCAGTTCTTC.